Each of the 13 T cell receptor beta chains below was sequenced from the same sample in a study of control samples from healthy donors and cancer patients. Here immunoSEQ multiplex PCR was the method, and the copy in TCRdb shows in-frame clones only, minus some. The sample holds approximately 97,000 clones, 85% seen once. Material: blood. The receptor source for this set is a man in his thirties or forties in good health.

The count of this clone is one. The chain employs TRBV27 and TRBJ2-7, with 8 bases identical to TRBD2. The V segment lost 4 bases and the J segment 2 bases; nucleotides outside the gene matches: 7. This CDR3 has 15 amino acids. Germline V CDR1 and CDR2: MNHEY, SMNVEV (reference sequence). As DNA, the CDR3 is TGTGCCAGCAGTTACGGCAGCGGGGGAACCTACGAGCAGTACTTC. Its translation: CASSYGSGGTYEQYF.

This clone was seen just once. V gene TRBV2 combines with J gene TRBJ1-6; no definite D call. The CDR3 is 16 amino acids. V gave up 2 bases and J gave up 7 bases, with 15 bases separating them. Germline CDR1 SNHLY, CDR2 FYNNEI. CDR3 nucleotide sequence: TGTGCCAGCAGTGAATCGAGGCGGCATCGGAATTCACCCCTCCACTTT. Amino acids: CASSESRRHRNSPLHF.

The gene calls are TRBV11-2 and TRBJ2-1, with a tentative D call TRBD1 (6 bases). The ends were cut back, 3 bases at V and 7 bases at J, with 13 bases in the middle. The CDR3 loop spans 14 amino acids. The germline V gene has CDR1 SGHAT and CDR2 FQNNGV. For the CDR3, the DNA is TGTGCCAGCAGCTTGGTCACAGGGCAAAATGAGCAGTTCTTC. Its protein product is CASSLVTGQNEQFF.

The CDR3 loop is CASSEPRGAYNSPLHF. CDR3 DNA sequence: TGTGCCAGCAGTGAACCCAGGGGAGCTTATAATTCACCCCTCCACTTT. The genes are TRBV2 and TRBJ1-6; maybe TRBD1 (6 bases). The germline gives CDR1 SNHLY, CDR2 FYNNEI. The CDR3 covers 16 residues. Deletions cut 2 bases from V and 4 bases from J, with 12 bases between.

This CDR3 reads CASSRDGFTDTQYF. CDR3 nucleotide sequence: TGTGCCAGCAGTCGGGACGGATTCACAGATACGCAGTATTTT. The V and J genes are TRBV6-1 and TRBJ2-3; perhaps D is TRBD1 or TRBD2 (5 bases each). In germline, CDR1 is MNHNS, CDR2 SASEGT. With 5 bases removed from V and 2 bases from J, the gap between germline ends came to 11 bases. CDR3 length: 14 residues.

V gene TRBV19 combines with J gene TRBJ2-3; 10 bases are shared with TRBD2. The CDR3 has 13 amino acids. The V gene's germline CDR1 is LNHDA and CDR2 SQIVND (reference sequence). With 10 bases clipped from V and 2 bases from J, the junction kept 3 bases outside the gene matches. The CDR3 spells CATSGGDTDTQYF. As DNA, the CDR3 is TGTGCCACCAGCGGGGGGGACACAGATACGCAGTATTTT.

J is TRBJ2-7 and V is TRBV5-1, with TRBD1 matching over 7 bases. The CDR3 contains 14 residues. Unmatched junction bases numbered 5, after V lost 2 bases and J lost 3 bases. The germline gives CDR1 SGHRS, CDR2 YFSETQ. The CDR3 bases are TGCGCCAGCAGCTTTGACAGGGCCCGCTACGAGCAGTACTTC. Protein: CASSFDRARYEQYF.

This chain connects TRBV20-1 to TRBJ1-2; D remains ambiguous. Deletions cut 3 bases from V and 7 bases from J, with 12 bases between. The germline V gene has CDR1 DFQATT and CDR2 SNEGSKA (reference sequence). There are 12 residues in the CDR3. CDR3 in DNA: TGCAGTGCTAGTGTGGGTTCTGTTGGCTACACCTTC. This codes for CSASVGSVGYTF.

The chain joins TRBV6-5 to TRBJ1-1; D possibly corresponds to TRBD1 (6 bases). This CDR3 has 14 amino acids. V gave up 7 bases and J gave up 0 bases, with 12 bases separating them. The V gene's germline CDR1 is MNHEY and CDR2 SVGAGI. The CDR3, as DNA: TGTGCCAGCAACAGGGAGGGGCTGAACACTGAAGCTTTCTTT. Translation: CASNREGLNTEAFF.

In DNA, the CDR3 is TGCGCCAGCAGCTTGGATGCCAGGACAGGGCAGTACTTC. Translation gives CASSLDARTGQYF. V usage is TRBV5-1 and J usage is TRBJ2-7; TRBD1 agrees at 7 bases. From germline, CDR1 is SGHRS and CDR2 YFSETQ. The CDR3 sequence is 13 residues long. The V gene end was trimmed by 0 bases and the J gene end by 9 bases; junction bases not matched to a gene: 6.

J is TRBJ1-1 and V is TRBV11-1; perhaps TRBD1 as D (5 bases). Trimming removed 5 bases from V and 4 bases from J, with 14 bases in between. The germline gives CDR1 SGHAT, CDR2 FQDESV (reference sequence). The CDR3 is made up of 14 amino acids. The DNA for the CDR3 is TGTGCCAGCAGCAAAGGGGAAGAAGGCACTGAAGCTTTCTTT. As protein: CASSKGEEGTEAFF.

This rearrangement joins TRBV15 to TRBJ1-5; D is ambiguous. The V gene lost 1 base and the J gene lost 5 bases, with 9 bases spanning the gap. CDR3 length equals 14 residues. Germline V lookup: CDR1 LNHNV, CDR2 YYDKDF (reference sequence). CDR3 protein: CATSRASGYQPQHF. CDR3 bases: TGTGCCACCAGCAGAGCAAGTGGGTATCAGCCCCAGCATTTT.

The rearrangement links TRBV6-2 or TRBV6-3 to TRBJ2-7; a weak D match, TRBD1 (6 bases). V gave up 6 bases and J gave up 0 bases, with 18 bases separating them. In germline, CDR1 is MNHEY, CDR2 SVGEGT. CDR3 size: 16 residues. The CDR3 DNA is TGTGCCAGCAGCCATCGTAAGCTGGGGGCCTCCTACGAGCAGTACTTC. This gives the protein CASSHRKLGASYEQYF.